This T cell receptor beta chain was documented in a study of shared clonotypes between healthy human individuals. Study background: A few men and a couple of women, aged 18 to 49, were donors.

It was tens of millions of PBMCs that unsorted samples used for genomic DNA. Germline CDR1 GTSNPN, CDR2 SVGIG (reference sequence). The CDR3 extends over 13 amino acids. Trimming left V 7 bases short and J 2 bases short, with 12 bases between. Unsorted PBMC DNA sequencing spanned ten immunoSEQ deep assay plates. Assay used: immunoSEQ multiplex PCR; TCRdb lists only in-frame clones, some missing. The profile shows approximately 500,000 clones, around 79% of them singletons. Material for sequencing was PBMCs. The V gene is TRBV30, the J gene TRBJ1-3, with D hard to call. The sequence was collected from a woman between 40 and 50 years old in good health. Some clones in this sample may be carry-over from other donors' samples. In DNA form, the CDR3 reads TGTGCCTCCGCCTCGCTGGCTGGAAACACCATATATTTT. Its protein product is CASASLAGNTIYF.